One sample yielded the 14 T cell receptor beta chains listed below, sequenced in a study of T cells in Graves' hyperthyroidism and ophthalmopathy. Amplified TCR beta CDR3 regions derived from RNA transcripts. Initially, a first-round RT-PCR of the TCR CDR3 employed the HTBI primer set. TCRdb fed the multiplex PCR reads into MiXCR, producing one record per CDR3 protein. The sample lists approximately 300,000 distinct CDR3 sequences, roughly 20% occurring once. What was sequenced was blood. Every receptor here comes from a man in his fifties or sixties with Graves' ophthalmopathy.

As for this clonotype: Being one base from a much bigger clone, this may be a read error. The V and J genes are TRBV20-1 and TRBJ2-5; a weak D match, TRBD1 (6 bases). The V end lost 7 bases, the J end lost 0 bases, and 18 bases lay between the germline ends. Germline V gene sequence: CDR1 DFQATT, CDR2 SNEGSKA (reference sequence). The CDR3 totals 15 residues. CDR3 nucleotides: TGCAGTGGTAGGGAGTGGACAGAGTACCAAGAGACCCAGTACTTC. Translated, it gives CSGREWTEYQETQYF.

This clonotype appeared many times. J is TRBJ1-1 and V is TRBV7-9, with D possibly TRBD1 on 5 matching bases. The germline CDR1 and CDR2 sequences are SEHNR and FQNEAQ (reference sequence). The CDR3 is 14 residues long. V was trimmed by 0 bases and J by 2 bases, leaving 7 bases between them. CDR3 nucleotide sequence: TGTGCCAGCAGCTTAGCAGGGGATAACACTGAAGCTTTCTTT. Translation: CASSLAGDNTEAFF.

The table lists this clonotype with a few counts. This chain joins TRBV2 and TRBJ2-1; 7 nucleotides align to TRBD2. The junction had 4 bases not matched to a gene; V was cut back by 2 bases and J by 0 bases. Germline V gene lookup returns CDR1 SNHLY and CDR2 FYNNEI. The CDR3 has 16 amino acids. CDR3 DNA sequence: TGTGCCAGCAGTGAACTAGCGGACCACTCCTACAATGAGCAGTTCTTC. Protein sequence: CASSELADHSYNEQFF.

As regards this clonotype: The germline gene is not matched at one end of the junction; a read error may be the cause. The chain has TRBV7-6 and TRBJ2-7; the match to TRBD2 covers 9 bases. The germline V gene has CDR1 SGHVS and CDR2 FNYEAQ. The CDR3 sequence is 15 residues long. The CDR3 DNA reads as TGTCCCAGCAGCCCAGAGACTAGCGGTTTAGACGAGCAGTACTTC. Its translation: CPSSPETSGLDEQYF.

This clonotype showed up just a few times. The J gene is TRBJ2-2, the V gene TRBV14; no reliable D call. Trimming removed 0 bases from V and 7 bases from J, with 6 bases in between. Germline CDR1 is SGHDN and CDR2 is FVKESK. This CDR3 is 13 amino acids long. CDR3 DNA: TGTGCCAGCAGCCAAGATCTGGGCGGGGAGCTGTTTTTT. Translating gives CASSQDLGGELFF.

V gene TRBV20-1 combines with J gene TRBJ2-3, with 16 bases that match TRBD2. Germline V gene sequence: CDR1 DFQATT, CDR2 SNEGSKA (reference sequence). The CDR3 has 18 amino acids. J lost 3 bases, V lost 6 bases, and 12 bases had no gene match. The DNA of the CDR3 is TGCAGTGCCCCGACGGGACTAGCGGGAGGGAGAGGTACAGATACGCAGTATTTT. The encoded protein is CSAPTGLAGGRGTDTQYF.

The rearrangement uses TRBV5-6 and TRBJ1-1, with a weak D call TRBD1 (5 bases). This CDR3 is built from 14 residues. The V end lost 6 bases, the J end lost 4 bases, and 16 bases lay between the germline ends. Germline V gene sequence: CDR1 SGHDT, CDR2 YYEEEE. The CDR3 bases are TGTGCCAGCACTCCGTGGGGGGAGCGCACTGAAGCTTTCTTT. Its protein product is CASTPWGERTEAFF.

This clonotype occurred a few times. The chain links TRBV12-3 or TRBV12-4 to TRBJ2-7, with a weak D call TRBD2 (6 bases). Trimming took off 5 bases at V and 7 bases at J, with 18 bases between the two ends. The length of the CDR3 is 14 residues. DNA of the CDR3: TGTGCCAGCAGTAAAGCCCCGGGGGTGGGGGAGCAGTACTTC. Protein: CASSKAPGVGEQYF.

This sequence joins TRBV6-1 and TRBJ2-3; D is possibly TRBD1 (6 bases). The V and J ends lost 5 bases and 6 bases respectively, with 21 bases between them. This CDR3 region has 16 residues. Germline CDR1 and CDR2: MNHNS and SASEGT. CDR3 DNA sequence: TGTGCCAGCAGTCGCTCGATTAGGGACACCACCGATACGCAGTATTTT. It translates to CASSRSIRDTTDTQYF.

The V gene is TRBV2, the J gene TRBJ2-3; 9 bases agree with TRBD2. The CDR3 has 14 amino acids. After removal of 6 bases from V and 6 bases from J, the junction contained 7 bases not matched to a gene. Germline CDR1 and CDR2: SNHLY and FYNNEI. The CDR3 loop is CASSGREGQDTQYF. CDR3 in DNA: TGTGCCAGCAGCGGGCGGGAGGGCCAGGATACGCAGTATTTT.

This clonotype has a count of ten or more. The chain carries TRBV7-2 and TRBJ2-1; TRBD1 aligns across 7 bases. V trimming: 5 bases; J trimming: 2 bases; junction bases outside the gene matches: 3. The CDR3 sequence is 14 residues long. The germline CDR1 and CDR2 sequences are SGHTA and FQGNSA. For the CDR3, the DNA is TGTGCCAGCAGCGGACAGGTCACCTACAATGAGCAGTTCTTC. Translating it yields CASSGQVTYNEQFF.

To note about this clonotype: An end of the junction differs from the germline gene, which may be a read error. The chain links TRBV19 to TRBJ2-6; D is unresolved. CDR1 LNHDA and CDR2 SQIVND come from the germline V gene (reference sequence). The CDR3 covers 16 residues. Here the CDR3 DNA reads TGTGCCAGTAGGGGTACTCGGAGCTCTAGGGCCAACGTCCTGACTTTC. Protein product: CASRGTRSSRANVLTF.

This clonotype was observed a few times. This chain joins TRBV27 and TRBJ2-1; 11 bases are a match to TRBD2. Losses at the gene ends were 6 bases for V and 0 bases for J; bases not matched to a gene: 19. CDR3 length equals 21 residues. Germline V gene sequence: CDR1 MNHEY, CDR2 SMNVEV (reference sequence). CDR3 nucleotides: TGTGCCAGCAGCCCCCCCGCCCCACTAGCGGGAGCTTCCTTCTCCTACAATGAGCAGTTCTTC. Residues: CASSPPAPLAGASFSYNEQFF.

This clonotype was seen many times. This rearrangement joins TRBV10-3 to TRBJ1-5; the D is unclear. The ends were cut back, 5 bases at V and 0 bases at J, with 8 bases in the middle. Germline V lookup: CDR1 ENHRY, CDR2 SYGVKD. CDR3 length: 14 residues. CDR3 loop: CAISNDPSNQPQHF. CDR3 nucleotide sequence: TGTGCCATCAGTAACGACCCTAGCAATCAGCCCCAGCATTTT.